Described below is a single T cell receptor beta chain sequence and its context. This CDR3 has 12 residues. Germline CDR1 is SEHNR and CDR2 is FQNEAQ (reference sequence). Trimming took 1 base from V and 14 from J; bases not matched to a gene: 5. The repertoire was sequenced with immunoSEQ multiplex PCR; TCRdb's copy has only in-frame clones and lacks some. Here the sample spans tens of thousands of clones, more than 85% being singletons. The sample originates from a study of control samples from healthy donors and cancer patients. The source material was PBMCs. The origin of this receptor is a man in his thirties or forties with colorectal cancer. The V gene is TRBV7-9, the J gene TRBJ1-1, with TRBD1 identical over 9 bases. The CDR3 nucleotides read TGTGCCAGCAGCTTAGACAGGGGGCTCTGGTTCTTT. It translates to CASSLDRGLWFF. Drawing the rest from reference TRBV7-9 and TRBJ1-1, the complete variable domain is DTGVSQNPRHKITKRGQNVTFRCDPISEHNRLYWYRQTLGQGPEFLTYFQNEAQLEKSRLLSDRFSAERPKGSFSTLEIQRTEQGDSAMYLCASSLDRGLWFFGQGTRLTVV.